The source of this T cell receptor beta chain is a study of PD-L1 blockade in urothelial cancer (dated by TCRdb to 2017 to 2019). About the study as a whole: Therapy was started at some point between 2014 and 2016 for all patients, and atezolizumab 1,200 mg was administered intravenously every 3 weeks. Durable clinical benefit was achieved by nine patients and was not achieved by 20 patients. TCR sequencing covered pretreatment tumor samples and matched, serially collected peripheral blood taken before and after atezolizumab treatment. An ECOG performance status of 0 or 1 was recorded for the patients, and 0 to 3 prior chemotherapy regimens had been received by the patients. In the same patients, pretreatment tumors underwent whole exome sequencing and RNA sequencing in addition to TCR sequencing. An exploratory multi-omic analysis was conducted of the somatic, immune and clinical correlates of response to PD-L1 blockade with atezolizumab in urothelial cancer. Blood samples gave a median of approximately 150,000 T cells and approximately 80,000 unique TCRs, with a median clonality of about 0.078. Progression-free survival longer than 6 months counted as durable clinical benefit, and TCR features were additionally tested against both progression-free and overall survival. Blood samples were analyzed at two time points: 3 weeks after treatment start (second dose) and 6 weeks after treatment start. Pretreatment blood TCR-seq was available for nearly 30 patients, at least one posttreatment blood collection was obtained for about 24 patients, and tumor TCR-seq was available for about 24 patients. About 85% of the roughly 30 patients were males with bladder-origin urothelial cancer, and about 65% of the roughly 29 reported a prior smoking history. The research as a whole found: Small sample size (n ≈ 27) and many exploratory analyses mean the results are intended to be hypothesis-generating. Improved progression-free and overall survival was associated with having pretreatment peripheral blood TCR clonality below the median. Among patients with durable benefit, tumor-associated TCR clones showed greater expansion in peripheral blood 3 weeks after treatment started (n ≈ 24, p = 0.022).

Synthetic TCR analog templates were spiked into each PCR to estimate absolute template abundance from read counts. TCRbeta CDR3 regions were amplified from genomic DNA with bias-controlled V and J gene primers using the immunoSEQ assay. Sequencing of rearranged TCRbeta segments was performed at approximately 20X coverage. Per the original workflow: Sequencing errors were corrected by clustering, and CDR3s were annotated against IMGT so that V, D and J genes could be assigned. Downstream analyses used only productive TCRbeta rearrangements and left out out-of-frame or stop-codon sequences. Clonality was calculated as one minus the Shannon entropy normalized by the log of the number of unique productive sequences. Fisher's exact test with Benjamini-Hochberg correction, at a threshold of adjusted p below 0.01, was used to find clones that differed between time points or between blood and tumor. TCRdb took over this immuneACCESS table, retaining in-frame rearrangements with V and J assigned. Such tables are incomplete; in checked studies, under half of the missing clones stem from an unresolved V gene, and the remainder is unexplained. That table supplies the V and J calls and clone size; D and trimming were determined from the DNA. Here the sample has under 120,000 clones; approximately 85% occur a single time. More than 2% of the sample rests with the top ten.

Only a few counts were recorded for this clone. Its antigen is currently not known. No much larger clone is present one base from it, and per-base qualities are unavailable. The CDR3 sequence holds 12 residues, the cysteine and phenylalanine included. Kept here is only the CDR3 DNA, which spans 36 bases and is read in frame from base 1. The germline ends are 8 bases apart after V is trimmed by 2 bases and J by 7 bases. CDR1 and CDR2 were assigned from the germline V gene (reference sequence) as SEHNR and FQNEAQ. The cohort comprised nearly 30 patients with locally advanced or metastatic urothelial carcinoma treated at Memorial Sloan Kettering on a trial protocol. Peripheral blood mononuclear cells were collected from each patient pretreatment and during treatment, giving between 1 and 8 total time points per patient. The Qiagen DNeasy Blood extraction kit was used to purify genomic DNA from total PBMCs and tumor samples. PBMCs were collected pretreatment and during treatment and were isolated and stored as previously described.

The V and J genes are TRBV7-9 and TRBJ1-2, with no confident D gene call. Sequenced material: PBMCs, taken around atezolizumab (anti-PD-L1) treatment. The sequence was collected from a man between 45 and 60 years old with urothelial cancer. The CDR3 here reads CASSLTLSGYTF. The nucleotide sequence is TGTGCCAGCAGCTTAACCCTTAGTGGCTACACCTTC. Extended through the reference TRBV7-9 and TRBJ1-2 proteins, this CDR3 yields the full variable domain: DTGVSQNPRHKITKRGQNVTFRCDPISEHNRLYWYRQTLGQGPEFLTYFQNEAQLEKSRLLSDRFSAERPKGSFSTLEIQRTEQGDSAMYLCASSLTLSGYTFGSGTRLTVV.